The 12 T cell receptor beta chains given below trace back to one sample, sequenced in a study of T cells in Graves' hyperthyroidism and ophthalmopathy. Amplification targeted TCR beta CDR3 regions from RNA transcripts. The primer set for the first-round RT-PCR of the TCR CDR3 was HTBI. TCRdb recomputed calls from the multiplex PCR reads with MiXCR, one row per CDR3 protein. The table shows 560,000 or so distinct CDR3 sequences, with roughly 21% occurring only once. The sample consisted of blood. The receptors shown here come from a man in his forties or fifties with Graves' ophthalmopathy.

This chain links TRBV20-1 with TRBJ2-6; D is perhaps TRBD1 (6 bases). The CDR3 consists of 17 residues. Germline loops: CDR1 DFQATT, CDR2 SNEGSKA (reference sequence). Trimming took off 1 base at V and 4 bases at J, with 17 bases between the two ends. The CDR3 loop reads CSARGQGRQAGANVLTF. DNA for the CDR3: TGCAGTGCTAGAGGTCAGGGGCGTCAGGCCGGGGCCAACGTCCTGACTTTC.

There are many counts of this clonotype. This chain connects TRBV5-1 to TRBJ2-5; 9 positions match TRBD1. The germline V gene has CDR1 SGHRS and CDR2 YFSETQ. The CDR3 runs 16 residues. The V and J ends lost 3 bases and 4 bases, in that order; junction bases with no gene match: 10. For the CDR3, the DNA is TGCGCCAGCAGCTCAGGACAGGGGTCCTTCCTAGAGACCCAGTACTTC. Its protein product is CASSSGQGSFLETQYF.

This chain joins TRBV11-2 and TRBJ2-1; D not resolved. This CDR3 has 13 residues. Germline V gene data show CDR1 as SGHAT and CDR2 as FQNNGV. The V end lost 6 bases, the J end lost 1 base, and 7 bases lay between the germline ends. The CDR3 sequence: CASSLQSYNEQFF. CDR3 nucleotides: TGTGCCAGCAGTTTACAGTCCTACAATGAGCAGTTCTTC.

This clonotype came up a few times. The chain employs TRBV6-1 and TRBJ1-5; perhaps TRBD1 as D (6 bases). CDR1 MNHNS and CDR2 SASEGT come from the germline V gene. V lost 6 bases and J 0 bases, leaving 12 bases between the germline ends. CDR3 size: 15 residues. In DNA, the CDR3 is TGTGCCAGCAGAATTAAGGGGGGTAGCAATCAGCCCCAGCATTTT. It codes for CASRIKGGSNQPQHF.

A note on this clonotype: A much larger clone sits a single nucleotide away, making a read error possible. The rearrangement uses TRBV7-8 and TRBJ1-1, with TRBD1 matching 7 bases. This CDR3 contains 15 residues. From germline, CDR1 is SGHVS and CDR2 FQNEAQ. The DNA for the CDR3 is TGTGCCGGCAGCTTAGTTGGGACAGCGGGTCCTGAAGCTTTCTTT. As protein: CAGSLVGTAGPEAFF.

This clonotype was counted only a few times. The chain is built from TRBV13 and TRBJ2-2; D is ambiguous. CDR1 PRHDT and CDR2 FYEKMQ come from the germline V gene (reference sequence). V was shortened by 10 bases and J by 0 bases, with 18 bases between the two germline ends. This CDR3 region has 16 residues. The CDR3 coding sequence is TGTGCCAATGGGGTCGTCCGACGTTCGAACACCGGGGAGCTGTTTTTT. This sequence encodes CANGVVRRSNTGELFF.

Remarks on this clonotype: A single base separates this from a much larger clone, so it may be a read error. The chain uses TRBV2 and TRBJ2-1; unclear D gene. This CDR3 contains 14 residues. The germline V and J ends were trimmed by 3 bases and 3 bases, with 9 bases remaining between them. Germline loops: CDR1 SNHLY, CDR2 FYNNEI. The CDR3 DNA follows: TGTGCCAGCAGTGACCTGGTTCGCTACAATGAGCAGTTCTTC. Amino acid sequence: CASSDLVRYNEQFF.

The chain uses TRBV5-1 and TRBJ1-2; D remains ambiguous. CDR1 is SGHRS, CDR2 YFSETQ, per germline. The CDR3 sequence is 14 residues long. V was shortened by 4 bases and J by 4 bases, with 14 bases between the two germline ends. CDR3 DNA: TGCGCCAGCAGCCCCACGTCCAACGGCTATGGCTACACCTTC. This translates into CASSPTSNGYGYTF.

This clonotype was found a few times. The rearrangement links TRBV3-1 to TRBJ2-7; the D call may be TRBD1 or TRBD2 (5 bases each). The CDR3 length is 14 residues. Germline loops: CDR1 LGHDT, CDR2 YNNKEL (reference sequence). With 5 bases removed from V and 6 bases from J, the gap between germline ends came to 17 bases. Written as DNA, the CDR3 is TGTGCCAGCAGCTTTAATCGGGGTGGGGGCGAGCAGTACTTC. Protein: CASSFNRGGGEQYF.

This clonotype was found many times. The chain carries TRBV11-2 and TRBJ2-5; 11 positions agree with TRBD2. The junction had 12 bases not matched to a gene; V was cut back by 6 bases and J by 3 bases. CDR3 length equals 17 residues. Germline V gene sequence: CDR1 SGHAT, CDR2 FQNNGV. CDR3 amino acids: CASRRLEGLAAKETQYF. CDR3 nucleotide sequence: TGTGCCAGCAGAAGACTGGAGGGACTAGCGGCTAAAGAGACCCAGTACTTC.

This clonotype came up a few times. The genes are TRBV20-1 and TRBJ1-2; maybe TRBD1 (5 bases). V was trimmed by 3 bases and J by 4 bases, leaving 12 bases between them. CDR3 length: 13 residues. CDR1 and CDR2 (germline): DFQATT, SNEGSKA (reference sequence). The DNA of the CDR3 is TGCAGTGCTAGGTTTGGGAGGGGCTATGGCTACACCTTC. Its protein product is CSARFGRGYGYTF.

The V and J genes are TRBV4-3 and TRBJ2-7, with 9 positions matching TRBD1. The CDR3 consists of 16 residues. V lost 0 bases to trimming and J lost 2 bases; unmatched junction nucleotides: 5. CDR1 is LGHNA and CDR2 is YSLEER in the germline V gene. In DNA, the CDR3 is TGCGCCAGCAGCCAAGATCCCGGGACAGGGACCTACGAGCAGTACTTC. Its translation is CASSQDPGTGTYEQYF.